This T cell receptor (beta chain) comes out of a study of T cell responses to AZD1222 COVID-19 vaccine. Study-wide findings and caveats: The breadth and depth of Spike-specific TCRs increased once two AZD1222 doses had been given.

The method was immunoSEQ multiplex PCR; TCRdb's version includes in-frame clones alone and lacks a portion of them. The sample holds around 180,000 clones, around 92% seen once. As regards this clone: Its antigen remains unidentified.

V dropped 6 bases and J dropped 9; count of bases not matched to a gene: 11. The CDR3 sequence is 15 residues long. Germline loops: CDR1 MDHEN, CDR2 SYDVKM. The sample here was peripheral blood, taken on day 0 of AZD1222 vaccination. The clonotype originates from an adult in good health. The rearrangement uses TRBV28 and TRBJ1-6, with 7 bases matching TRBD1. DNA of the CDR3: TGTGCCAGCAGCCCGGGACAGCGATTGTCTTCACCCCTCCACTTT. Translation: CASSPGQRLSSPLHF.